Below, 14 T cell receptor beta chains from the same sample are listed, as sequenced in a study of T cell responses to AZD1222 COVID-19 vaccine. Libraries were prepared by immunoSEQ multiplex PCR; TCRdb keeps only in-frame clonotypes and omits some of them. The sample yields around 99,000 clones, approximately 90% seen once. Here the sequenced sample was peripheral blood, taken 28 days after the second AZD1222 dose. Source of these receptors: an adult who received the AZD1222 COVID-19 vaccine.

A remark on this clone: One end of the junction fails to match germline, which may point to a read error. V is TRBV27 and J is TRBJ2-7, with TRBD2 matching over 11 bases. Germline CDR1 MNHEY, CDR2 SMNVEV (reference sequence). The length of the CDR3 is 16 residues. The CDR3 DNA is TGTACCAGCAGTTCGCCCTTACTAGCGGGAGTACACGAGCAGTACTTC. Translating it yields CTSSSPLLAGVHEQYF.

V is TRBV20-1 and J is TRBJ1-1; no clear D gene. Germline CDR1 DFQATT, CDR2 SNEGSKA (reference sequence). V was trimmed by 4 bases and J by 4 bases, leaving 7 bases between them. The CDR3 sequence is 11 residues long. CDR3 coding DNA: TGCAGTGCTAATCTAGGCACTGAAGCTTTCTTT. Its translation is CSANLGTEAFF.

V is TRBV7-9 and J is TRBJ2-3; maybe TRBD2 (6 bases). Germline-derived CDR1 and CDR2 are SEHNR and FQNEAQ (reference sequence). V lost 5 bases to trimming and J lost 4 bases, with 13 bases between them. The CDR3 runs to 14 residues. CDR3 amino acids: CASSPDWGADTQYF. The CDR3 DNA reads TGTGCCAGCAGCCCGGACTGGGGGGCAGATACGCAGTATTTT.

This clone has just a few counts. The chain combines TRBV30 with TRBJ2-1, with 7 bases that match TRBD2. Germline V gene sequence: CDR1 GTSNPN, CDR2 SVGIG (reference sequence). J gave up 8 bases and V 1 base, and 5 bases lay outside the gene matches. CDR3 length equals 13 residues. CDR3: CAWSAASGDEQFF. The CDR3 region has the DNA TGTGCCTGGAGTGCGGCTAGCGGAGATGAGCAGTTCTTC.

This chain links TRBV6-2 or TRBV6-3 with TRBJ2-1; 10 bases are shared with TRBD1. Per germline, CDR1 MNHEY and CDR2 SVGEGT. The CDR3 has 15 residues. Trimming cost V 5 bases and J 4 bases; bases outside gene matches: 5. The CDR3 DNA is TGTGCCAGCAGTGACACGGGACAGGGGTACAATGAGCAGTTCTTC. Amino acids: CASSDTGQGYNEQFF.

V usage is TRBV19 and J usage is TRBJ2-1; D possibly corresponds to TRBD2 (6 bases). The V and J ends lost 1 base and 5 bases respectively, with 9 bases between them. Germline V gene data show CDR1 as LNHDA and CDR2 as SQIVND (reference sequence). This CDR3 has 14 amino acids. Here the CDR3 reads CASSIVAGNNEQFF. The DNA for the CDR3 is TGTGCCAGTAGTATAGTTGCGGGGAACAATGAGCAGTTCTTC.

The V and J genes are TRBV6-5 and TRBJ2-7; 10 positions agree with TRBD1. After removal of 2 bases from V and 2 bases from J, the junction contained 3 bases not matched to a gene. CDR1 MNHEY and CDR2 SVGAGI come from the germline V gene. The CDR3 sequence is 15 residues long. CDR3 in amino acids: CASSYVGQGTYEQYF. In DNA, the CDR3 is TGTGCCAGCAGTTACGTGGGACAGGGGACCTACGAGCAGTACTTC.

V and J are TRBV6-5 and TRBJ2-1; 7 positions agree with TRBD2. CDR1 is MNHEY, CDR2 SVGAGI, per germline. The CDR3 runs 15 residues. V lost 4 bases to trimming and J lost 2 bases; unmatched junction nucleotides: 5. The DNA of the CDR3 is TGTGCCAGCAGTTTCGGGCTAGCGGCCTACAATGAGCAGTTCTTC. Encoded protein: CASSFGLAAYNEQFF.

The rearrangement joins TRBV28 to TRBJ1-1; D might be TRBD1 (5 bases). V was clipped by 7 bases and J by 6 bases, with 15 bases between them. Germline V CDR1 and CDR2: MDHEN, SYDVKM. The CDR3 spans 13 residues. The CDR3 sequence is CASNLLQDAEAFF. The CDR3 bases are TGTGCCAGCAACCTACTACAGGATGCTGAAGCTTTCTTT. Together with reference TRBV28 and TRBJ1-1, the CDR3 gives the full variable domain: DVKVTQSSRYLVKRTGEKVFLECVQDMDHENMFWYRQDPGLGLRLIYFSYDVKMKEKGDIPEGYSVSREKKERFSLILESASTNQTSMYLCASNLLQDAEAFFGQGTRLTVV.

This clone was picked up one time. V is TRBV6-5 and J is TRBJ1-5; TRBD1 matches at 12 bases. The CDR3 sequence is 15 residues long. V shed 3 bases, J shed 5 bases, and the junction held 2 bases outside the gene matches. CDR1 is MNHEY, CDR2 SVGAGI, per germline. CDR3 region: CASSYGTGGDQPQHF. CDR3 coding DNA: TGTGCCAGCAGTTATGGGACAGGGGGCGATCAGCCCCAGCATTTT.

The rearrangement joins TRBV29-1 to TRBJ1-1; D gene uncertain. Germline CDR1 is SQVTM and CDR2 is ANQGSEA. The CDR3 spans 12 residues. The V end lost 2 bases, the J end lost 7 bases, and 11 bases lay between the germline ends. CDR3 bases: TGCAGCGTTGAAAAAGGGATTGGTGAAGCTTTCTTT. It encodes CSVEKGIGEAFF. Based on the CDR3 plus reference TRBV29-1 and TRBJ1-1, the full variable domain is SAVISQKPSRDICQRGTSLTIQCQVDSQVTMMFWYRQQPGQSLTLIATANQGSEATYESGFVIDKFPISRPNLTFSTLTVSNMSPEDSSIYLCSVEKGIGEAFFGQGTRLTVV.

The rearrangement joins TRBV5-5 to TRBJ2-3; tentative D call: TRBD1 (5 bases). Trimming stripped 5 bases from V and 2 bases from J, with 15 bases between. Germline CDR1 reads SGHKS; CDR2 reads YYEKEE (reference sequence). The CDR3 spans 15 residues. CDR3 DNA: TGTGCCAGCAGTCCGCGACAGACCTCCACAGATACGCAGTATTTT. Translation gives CASSPRQTSTDTQYF.

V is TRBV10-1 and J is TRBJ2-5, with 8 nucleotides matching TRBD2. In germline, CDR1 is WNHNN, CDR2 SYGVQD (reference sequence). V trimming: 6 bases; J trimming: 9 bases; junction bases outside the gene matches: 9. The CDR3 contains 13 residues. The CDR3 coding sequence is TGCGCCAGCAGCCCCGGGACTAGTGGTTCCCAGTACTTC. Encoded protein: CASSPGTSGSQYF.

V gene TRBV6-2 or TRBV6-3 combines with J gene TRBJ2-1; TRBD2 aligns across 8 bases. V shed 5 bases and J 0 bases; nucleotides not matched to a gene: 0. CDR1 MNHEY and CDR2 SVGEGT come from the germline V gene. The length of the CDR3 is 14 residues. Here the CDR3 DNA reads TGTGCCAGCAGTGGGACTAGCTCCTACAATGAGCAGTTCTTC. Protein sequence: CASSGTSSYNEQFF.